This T cell receptor beta chain was recovered during a study of blood T cell repertoires in COVID-19. Sequenced by immunoSEQ multiplex PCR; TCRdb stores in-frame clones only, minus some. This table has about 70,000 clones, 85% to 90% appearing once. Germline V gene sequence: CDR1 MNHEY, CDR2 SMNVEV (reference sequence). The CDR3 is made up of 16 amino acids. V shed 6 bases and J 0 bases; nucleotides not matched to a gene: 7. Sequencing was performed on peripheral blood. The sequence was obtained from a man between 70 and 80 years old with active COVID-19. This chain uses TRBV27 with TRBJ2-3; TRBD1 agrees at 9 bases. The CDR3 DNA reads as TGTGCCAGCAGACAACAGGGGGCGGGGAGCACAGATACGCAGTATTTT. Translated, it gives CASRQQGAGSTDTQYF.